A single sample is the source of the 4 T cell receptor beta chains below, sequenced in a study of blood T cell repertoires in COVID-19. Using immunoSEQ multiplex PCR, the repertoire was profiled, and TCRdb retains in-frame clones only, with some absent. The sample yields about 230,000 clones, 88% seen once. Sequenced: PBMCs or T cells enriched from blood (not recorded which). The receptor set was obtained from a woman in her thirties or forties with acute COVID-19.

This clone was seen just once. The genes are TRBV24-1 and TRBJ2-3, with TRBD1 as a possible D gene (5 bases). Looked up from germline, CDR1 is KGHDR and CDR2 is SFDVKD. Trimming shortened V by 4 bases and J by 0 bases, and 19 bases separated the two germline ends. The CDR3 is 18 residues long. This CDR3 reads CATSDPLQGISSTDTQYF. CDR3 DNA sequence: TGTGCCACCAGTGACCCCCTTCAGGGTATCTCTAGCACAGATACGCAGTATTTT.

This chain uses TRBV18 with TRBJ2-7, with 11 positions matching TRBD1. CDR3 size: 16 residues. The germline gives CDR1 KGHSH, CDR2 LQKENI. With 1 base clipped from V and 9 bases from J, the junction kept 11 bases outside the gene matches. The chain's CDR3 is CASSPLPGTGGEGQYF. Written as DNA, the CDR3 is TGTGCCAGCTCACCACTTCCCGGGACAGGGGGAGAGGGGCAGTACTTC.

This clone was observed a few times. The chain links TRBV2 to TRBJ2-5; the D gene is possibly TRBD1 (6 bases). Germline CDR1 SNHLY, CDR2 FYNNEI. This CDR3 has 12 residues. V lost 8 bases, J lost 5 bases, and 12 bases lay in between. CDR3 region: CASYRAEETQYF. Here the CDR3 DNA reads TGTGCCAGCTACAGGGCGGAGGAGACCCAGTACTTC.

The chain uses TRBV19 and TRBJ1-4, with no clear D. V lost 0 bases and J lost 8, with 16 bases in between. Germline-derived CDR1 and CDR2 are LNHDA and SQIVND (reference sequence). This CDR3 is built from 16 residues. The CDR3 sequence is CASSIEPGNLREKLFF. In DNA, the CDR3 is TGTGCCAGTAGTATAGAGCCGGGAAATCTAAGGGAAAAACTGTTTTTT.